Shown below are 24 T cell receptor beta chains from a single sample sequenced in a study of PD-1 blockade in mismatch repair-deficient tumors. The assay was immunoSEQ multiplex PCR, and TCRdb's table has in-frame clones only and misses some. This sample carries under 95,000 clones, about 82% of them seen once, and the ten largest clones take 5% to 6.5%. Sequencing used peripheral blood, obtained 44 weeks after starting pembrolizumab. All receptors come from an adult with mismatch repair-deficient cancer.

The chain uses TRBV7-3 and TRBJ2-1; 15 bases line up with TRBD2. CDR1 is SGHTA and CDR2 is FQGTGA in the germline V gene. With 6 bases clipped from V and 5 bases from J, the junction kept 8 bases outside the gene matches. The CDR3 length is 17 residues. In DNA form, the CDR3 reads TGTGCCAGCAGTGAGATGGGGACTAGCGGGAGGCACAATGAGCAGTTCTTC. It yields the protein CASSEMGTSGRHNEQFF.

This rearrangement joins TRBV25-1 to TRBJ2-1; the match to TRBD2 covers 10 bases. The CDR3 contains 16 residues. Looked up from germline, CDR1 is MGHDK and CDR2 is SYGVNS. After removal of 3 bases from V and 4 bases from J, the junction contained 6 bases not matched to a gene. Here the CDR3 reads CASSDLGSGRYNEQFF. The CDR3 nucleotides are TGTGCCAGCAGTGATCTGGGTAGCGGGAGGTACAATGAGCAGTTCTTC.

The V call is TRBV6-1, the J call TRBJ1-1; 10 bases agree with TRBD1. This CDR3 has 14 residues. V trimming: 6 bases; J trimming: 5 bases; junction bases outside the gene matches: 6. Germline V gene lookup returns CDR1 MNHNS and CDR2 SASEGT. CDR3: CASRDRTGGTEAFF. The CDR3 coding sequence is TGTGCCAGCAGAGATAGGACAGGGGGGACTGAAGCTTTCTTT.

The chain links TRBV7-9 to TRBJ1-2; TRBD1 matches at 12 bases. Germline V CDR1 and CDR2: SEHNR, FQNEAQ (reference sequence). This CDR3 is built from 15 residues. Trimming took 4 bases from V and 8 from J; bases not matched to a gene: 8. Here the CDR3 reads CASSSAGTGGAGYTF. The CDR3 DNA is TGTGCCAGCAGCTCCGCTGGGACAGGGGGCGCGGGCTACACCTTC.

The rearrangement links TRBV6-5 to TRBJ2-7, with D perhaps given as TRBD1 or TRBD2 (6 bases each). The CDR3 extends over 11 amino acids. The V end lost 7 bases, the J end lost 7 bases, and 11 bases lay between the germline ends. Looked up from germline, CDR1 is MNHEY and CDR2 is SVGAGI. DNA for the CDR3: TGTGCCAGCACTGAGGGGGGAGAGCAGTACTTC. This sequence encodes CASTEGGEQYF.

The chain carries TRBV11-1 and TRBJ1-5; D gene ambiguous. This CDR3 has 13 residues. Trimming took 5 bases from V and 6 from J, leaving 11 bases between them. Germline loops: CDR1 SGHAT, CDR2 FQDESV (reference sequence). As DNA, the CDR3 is TGTGCCAGCAGCCCGTCATACGGTCAGCCCCAGCATTTT. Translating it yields CASSPSYGQPQHF.

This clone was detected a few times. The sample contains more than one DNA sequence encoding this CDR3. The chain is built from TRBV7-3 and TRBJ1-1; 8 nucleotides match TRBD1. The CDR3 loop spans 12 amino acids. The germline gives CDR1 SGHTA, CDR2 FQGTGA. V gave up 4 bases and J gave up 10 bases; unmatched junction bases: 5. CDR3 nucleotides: TGTGCCAGCAGCTCAGGGACAGGAAGAGCTTTCTTT. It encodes CASSSGTGRAFF.

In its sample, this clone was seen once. In DNA form, the CDR3 reads TGTGCCAGCACTCCTAAAGGGGGTAGGGGAGGAGAGACCCAGTACTTC. It specifies CASTPKGGRGGETQYF. This chain uses TRBV2 with TRBJ2-5; TRBD1 or TRBD2 may be the D gene (6 bases each). The V gene's germline CDR1 is SNHLY and CDR2 FYNNEI. Deletions cut 7 bases from V and 4 bases from J, with 22 bases between. The CDR3 spans 16 residues.

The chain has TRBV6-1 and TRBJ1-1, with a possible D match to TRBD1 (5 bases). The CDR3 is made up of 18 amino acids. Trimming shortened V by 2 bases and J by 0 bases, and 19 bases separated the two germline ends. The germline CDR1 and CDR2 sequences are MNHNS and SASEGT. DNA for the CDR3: TGTGCCAGCAGTGAAAGGGTGGGGACCCCCTTTCTGAACACTGAAGCTTTCTTT. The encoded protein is CASSERVGTPFLNTEAFF.

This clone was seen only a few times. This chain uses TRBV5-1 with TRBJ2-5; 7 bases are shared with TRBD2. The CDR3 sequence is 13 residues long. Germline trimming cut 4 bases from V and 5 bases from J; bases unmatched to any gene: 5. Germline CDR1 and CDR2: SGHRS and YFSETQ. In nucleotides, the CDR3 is TGCGCCAGCAGCGCGGGCGGGGGTGAGACCCAGTACTTC. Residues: CASSAGGGETQYF.

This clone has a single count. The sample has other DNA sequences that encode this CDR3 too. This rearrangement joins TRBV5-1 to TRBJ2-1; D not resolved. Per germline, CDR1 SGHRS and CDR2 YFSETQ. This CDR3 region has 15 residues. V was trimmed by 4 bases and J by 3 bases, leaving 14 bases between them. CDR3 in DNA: TGCGCCAGCAGCCCCTCGGGCGGAAACTACAATGAGCAGTTCTTC. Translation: CASSPSGGNYNEQFF.

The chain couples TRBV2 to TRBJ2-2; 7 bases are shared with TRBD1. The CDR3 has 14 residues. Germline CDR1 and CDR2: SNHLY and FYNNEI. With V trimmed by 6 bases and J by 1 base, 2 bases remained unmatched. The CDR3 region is CASRGQLNTGELFF. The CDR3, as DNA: TGTGCCAGCAGGGGACAGCTGAACACCGGGGAGCTGTTTTTT.

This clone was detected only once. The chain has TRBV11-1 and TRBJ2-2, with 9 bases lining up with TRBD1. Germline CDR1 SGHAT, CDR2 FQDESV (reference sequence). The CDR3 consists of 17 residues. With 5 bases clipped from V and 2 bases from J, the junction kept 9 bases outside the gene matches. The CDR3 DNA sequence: TGTGCCAGCAGCCCTCGGACAGGGGCCAGAAACACCGGGGAGCTGTTTTTT. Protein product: CASSPRTGARNTGELFF.

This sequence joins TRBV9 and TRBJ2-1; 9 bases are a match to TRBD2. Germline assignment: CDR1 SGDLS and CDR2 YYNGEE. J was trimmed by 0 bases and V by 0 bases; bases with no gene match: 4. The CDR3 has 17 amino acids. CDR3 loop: CASSVGLAGRSYNEQFF. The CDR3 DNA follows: TGTGCCAGCAGCGTAGGCCTAGCGGGACGCTCCTACAATGAGCAGTTCTTC.

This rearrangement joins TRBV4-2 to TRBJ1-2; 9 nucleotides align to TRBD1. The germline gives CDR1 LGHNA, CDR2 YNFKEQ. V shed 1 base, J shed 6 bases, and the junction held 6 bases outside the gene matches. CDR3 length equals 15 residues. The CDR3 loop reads CASSQAIRTGDGYTF. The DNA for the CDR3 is TGTGCCAGCAGCCAAGCGATTAGGACAGGGGATGGCTACACCTTC.

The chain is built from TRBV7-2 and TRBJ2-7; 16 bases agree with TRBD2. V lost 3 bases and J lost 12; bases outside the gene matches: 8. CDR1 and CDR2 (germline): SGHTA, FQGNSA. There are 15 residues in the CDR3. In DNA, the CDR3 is TGTGCCAGCAGCTTGACCGGGACTAGCGGGAGGGCCCTGTACTTC. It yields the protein CASSLTGTSGRALYF.

The CDR3 spells CASSLVGLAQGEQFF. CDR3 DNA sequence: TGTGCCAGCAGCTTAGTGGGACTAGCTCAGGGTGAGCAGTTCTTC. The chain carries TRBV7-9 and TRBJ2-1; 9 nucleotides line up with TRBD2. The CDR3 has 15 residues. Germline loops: CDR1 SEHNR, CDR2 FQNEAQ (reference sequence). The junction had 7 bases not matched to a gene; V was cut back by 1 base and J by 9 bases.

CDR3 sequence (DNA): TGCGCCAGCAGTTCTCAGGGTGGGCCCCAAGAGACCCAGTACTTC. Translating gives CASSSQGGPQETQYF. The rearrangement links TRBV5-1 to TRBJ2-5; D may be TRBD1 (5 bases). CDR3 length: 15 amino acids. Looked up from germline, CDR1 is SGHRS and CDR2 is YFSETQ. V was shortened by 5 bases and J by 1 base, with 15 bases between the two germline ends. Together with reference TRBV5-1 and TRBJ2-5, the CDR3 gives the full variable domain: KAGVTQTPRYLIKTRGQQVTLSCSPISGHRSVSWYQQTPGQGLQFLFEYFSETQRNKGNFPGRFSGRQFSNSRSEMNVSTLELGDSALYLCASSSQGGPQETQYFGPGTRLLVL.

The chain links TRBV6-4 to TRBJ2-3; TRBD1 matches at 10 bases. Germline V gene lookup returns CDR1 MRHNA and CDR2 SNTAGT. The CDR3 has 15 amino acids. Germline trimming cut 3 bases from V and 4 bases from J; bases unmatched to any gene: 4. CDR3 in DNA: TGTGCCAGCAGTGATACGGACAGGGGGTCAGATACGCAGTATTTT. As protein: CASSDTDRGSDTQYF.

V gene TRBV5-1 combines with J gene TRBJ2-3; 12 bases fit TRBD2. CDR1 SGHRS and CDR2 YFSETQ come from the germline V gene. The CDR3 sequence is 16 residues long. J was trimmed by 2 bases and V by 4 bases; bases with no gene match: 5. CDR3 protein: CASSITSGRNTDTQYF. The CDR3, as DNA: TGCGCCAGCAGCATAACTAGCGGGAGGAACACAGATACGCAGTATTTT. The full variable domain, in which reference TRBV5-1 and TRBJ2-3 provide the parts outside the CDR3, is KAGVTQTPRYLIKTRGQQVTLSCSPISGHRSVSWYQQTPGQGLQFLFEYFSETQRNKGNFPGRFSGRQFSNSRSEMNVSTLELGDSALYLCASSITSGRNTDTQYFGPGTRLTVL.

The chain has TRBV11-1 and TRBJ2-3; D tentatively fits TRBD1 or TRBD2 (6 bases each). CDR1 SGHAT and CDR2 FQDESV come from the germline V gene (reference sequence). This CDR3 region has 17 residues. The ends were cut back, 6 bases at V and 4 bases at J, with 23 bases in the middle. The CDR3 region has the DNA TGTGCCAGCAGACCTGTTCGAGGGGGAGGCCGCGCAGATACGCAGTATTTT. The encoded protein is CASRPVRGGGRADTQYF.

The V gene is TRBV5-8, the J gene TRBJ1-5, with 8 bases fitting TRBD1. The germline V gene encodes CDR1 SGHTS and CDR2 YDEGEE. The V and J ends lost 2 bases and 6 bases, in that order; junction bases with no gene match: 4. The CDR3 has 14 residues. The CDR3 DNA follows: TGTGCCAGCAGCTTTACAGGGGGAGGTCAGCCCCAGCATTTT. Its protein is CASSFTGGGQPQHF.

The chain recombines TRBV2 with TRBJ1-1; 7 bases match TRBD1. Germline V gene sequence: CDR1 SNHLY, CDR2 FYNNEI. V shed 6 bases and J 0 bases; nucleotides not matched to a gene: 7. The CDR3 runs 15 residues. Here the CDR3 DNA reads TGTGCCAGCAGACAACAGGGACAGCTGAACACTGAAGCTTTCTTT. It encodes CASRQQGQLNTEAFF.

The CDR3 region has the DNA TGTGCCAGCAGCAAAATTATCGGGACAGGGATAGGCTATGGCTACACCTTC. Translation gives CASSKIIGTGIGYGYTF. The rearrangement uses TRBV21-1 and TRBJ1-2; no DNA check was done on the table's D call, TRBD1. TRBV21-1 constitutes a pseudogene. The CDR3 runs to 17 residues.